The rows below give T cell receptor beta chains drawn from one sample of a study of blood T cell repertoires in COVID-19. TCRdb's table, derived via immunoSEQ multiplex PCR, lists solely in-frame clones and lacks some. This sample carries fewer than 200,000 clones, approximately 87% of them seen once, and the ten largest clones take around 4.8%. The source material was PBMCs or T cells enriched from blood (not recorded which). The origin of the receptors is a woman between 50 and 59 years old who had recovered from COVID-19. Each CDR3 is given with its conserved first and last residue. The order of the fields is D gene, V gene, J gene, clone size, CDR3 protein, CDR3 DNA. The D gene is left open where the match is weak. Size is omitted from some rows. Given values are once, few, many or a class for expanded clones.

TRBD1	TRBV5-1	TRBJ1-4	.	CASSLGTGNEKLFF	TGCGCCAGCAGCTTGGGGACAGGGAATGAAAAACTGTTTTTT
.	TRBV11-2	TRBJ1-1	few	CASTSGSNTEAFF	TGTGCCAGCACCAGCGGATCGAACACTGAAGCTTTCTTT
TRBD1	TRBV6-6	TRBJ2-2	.	CASSTLSDRSTGELFF	TGTGCCAGCAGTACACTATCGGACAGGAGCACCGGGGAGCTGTTTTTT
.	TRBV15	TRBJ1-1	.	CATSRDQTKTEAFF	TGTGCCACCAGCAGAGATCAGACAAAAACTGAAGCTTTCTTT
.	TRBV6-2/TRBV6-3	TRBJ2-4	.	CASSSLQGIQYF	TGTGCCAGCAGTTCGCTACAGGGAATTCAGTACTTC
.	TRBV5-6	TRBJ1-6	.	CASSSKLGSGGSSPLHF	TGTGCCAGCAGCTCAAAGCTTGGTTCGGGGGGTTCTTCACCCCTCCACTTT
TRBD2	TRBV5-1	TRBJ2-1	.	CASSSLSGGGHEQFF	TGCGCCAGCAGCAGCTTGAGCGGGGGGGGCCATGAGCAGTTCTTC
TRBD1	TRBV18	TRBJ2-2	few	CASSPTGGETGELFF	TGTGCCAGCTCACCCACAGGGGGCGAGACCGGGGAGCTGTTTTTT
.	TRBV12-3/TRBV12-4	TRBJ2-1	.	CASSLTDNEQFF	TGTGCCAGCAGTTTGACAGACAATGAGCAGTTCTTC
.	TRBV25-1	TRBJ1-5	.	CASSISQGQPQHF	TGTGCCAGCAGTATCTCACAGGGACAGCCCCAGCATTTT
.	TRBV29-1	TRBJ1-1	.	CSVEYSRKAFF	TGCAGCGTTGAATATAGCCGGAAAGCTTTCTTT
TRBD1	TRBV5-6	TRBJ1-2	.	CASSPSTGGNYGYTF	TGTGCCAGCAGCCCCTCGACAGGGGGCAACTATGGCTACACCTTC
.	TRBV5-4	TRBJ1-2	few	CASSRQGLNYGYTF	TGTGCCAGCAGCCGCCAGGGACTGAACTATGGCTACACCTTC
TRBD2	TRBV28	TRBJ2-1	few	CASSLTSGRLGGQFF	TGTGCCAGCAGTTTGACTAGCGGGAGGCTGGGGGGACAGTTCTTC
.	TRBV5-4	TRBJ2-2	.	CASSLPDRRNTGELFF	TGTGCCAGCAGCTTGCCCGACAGGCGCAACACCGGGGAGCTGTTTTTT
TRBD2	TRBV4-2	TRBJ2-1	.	CASSETSGGPIEQFF	TGTGCCAGCAGCGAGACTAGCGGGGGCCCCATTGAGCAGTTCTTC
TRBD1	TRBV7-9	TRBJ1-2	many	CASSLGGGRGYTF	TGTGCCAGCAGCTTAGGAGGGGGCCGTGGCTACACCTTC
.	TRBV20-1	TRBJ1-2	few	CSARGTYGYTF	TGCAGTGCGAGAGGGACTTATGGCTACACCTTC
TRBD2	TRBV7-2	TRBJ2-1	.	CASSFKGGTSGGHEQFF	TGTGCCAGCAGCTTTAAAGGCGGGACTAGCGGGGGCCATGAGCAGTTCTTC
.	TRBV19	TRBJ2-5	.	CATTKGGEGTQYF	TGTGCCACCACAAAGGGGGGGGAAGGGACCCAGTACTTC
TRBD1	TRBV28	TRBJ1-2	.	CASKGPGTGGIDGYTF	TGTGCCAGCAAGGGACCCGGGACAGGAGGGATAGACGGCTACACCTTC
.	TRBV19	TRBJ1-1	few	CASRSQGGVNTEAFF	TGTGCCAGTAGGTCCCAGGGCGGAGTGAACACTGAAGCTTTCTTT
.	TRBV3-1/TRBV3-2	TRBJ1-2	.	CASSRLDNAGYTF	TGTGCCAGCAGCCGACTGGACAACGCTGGCTACACCTTC
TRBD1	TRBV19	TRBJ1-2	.	CASNLGTGGVNYGYTF	TGTGCCAGTAACCTGGGGACAGGGGGAGTTAACTATGGCTACACCTTC
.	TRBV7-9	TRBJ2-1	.	CASSLNRVDEQFF	TGTGCCAGCAGCTTAAACAGGGTCGATGAGCAGTTCTTC
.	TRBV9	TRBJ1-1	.	CASSVVVYQNTEAFF	TGTGCCAGCAGCGTAGTTGTCTACCAGAACACTGAAGCTTTCTTT
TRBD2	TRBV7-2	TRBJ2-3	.	CASSKRLAGTTDTQYF	TGTGCCAGCAGCAAGCGACTAGCGGGAACTACAGATACGCAGTATTTT
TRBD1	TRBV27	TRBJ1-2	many	CASSLSGDSYGYTF	TGTGCCAGCAGTTTATCGGGGGACAGCTATGGCTACACCTTC
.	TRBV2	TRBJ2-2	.	CASAGPINTGELFF	TGTGCCAGCGCGGGACCTATAAACACCGGGGAGCTGTTTTTT
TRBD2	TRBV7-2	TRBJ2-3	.	CASSLGGGPDTQYF	TGTGCCAGCAGCTTAGGCGGGGGGCCAGATACGCAGTATTTT
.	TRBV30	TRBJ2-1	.	CAWSVRGNEQFF	TGTGCCTGGAGTGTACGCGGCAATGAGCAGTTCTTC
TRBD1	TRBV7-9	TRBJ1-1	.	CASSSPADRGLNTEAFF	TGTGCCAGCAGCTCCCCGGCCGACAGGGGGCTGAACACTGAAGCTTTCTTT
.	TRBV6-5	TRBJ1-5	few	CASSQQAGQPQHF	TGTGCCAGCAGTCAACAAGCGGGACAGCCCCAGCATTTT
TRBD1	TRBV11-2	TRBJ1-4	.	CASSLGDRDFEKLFF	TGTGCCAGCAGCTTAGGGGACAGGGATTTCGAAAAACTGTTTTTT